This entry features one T cell receptor (beta chain) sequence. Its antigen is unknown. Per-base quality was not reported, and no clone a single base away is much larger than it. This entry is derived from a study of T-cell reconstitution after alpha-beta-depleted transplantation in children listed by TCRdb under 2016. Concerning the study at large: Using TCR repertoire profiling, the study followed T-cell immune reconstitution in a quantitative way in children after TCRalphabeta/CD19-depleted allogeneic hematopoietic cell transplantation. Findings and caveats that apply to the study as a whole: The high TCRbeta diversity at day 60 in some patients was ascribed to recipient T cells and intrathymic progenitors that had survived conditioning. The apparently early recovery of alphabetaT-cell counts about two months after transplant reportedly depended on only several hundred rapidly expanded clones that came from non-depleted graft cells. Over the following months the frequencies of hyperexpanded clones went down, and after one year T-cell counts and TCRbeta diversity were mostly credited to newly produced T cells.

This sample's treatment or condition label indicates: allogeneic hematopoietic cell transplantation with graft depleted of TCRalphabeta T cells and CD19 B cells. The children who served as transplant recipients had been given grafts of TCRalphabeta/CD19-depleted allogeneic hematopoietic cells. Sequences MGHRA (CDR1) and YSYEKL (CDR2) are obtained from the germline V gene. Including cysteine and phenylalanine, the CDR3 has 16 amino acids. Only the CDR3 part of the read is kept: 48 bases, read in frame from the first base. Germline trimming amounts to 6 bases on V and 10 bases on J, with 12 as the count of junction bases outside the gene matches. Library method: PCR. These reads were obtained on an Illumina HiSeq 2500. To normalize quantification of the TCRbeta repertoire, the TCR libraries were built with molecular barcoding that relied on unique molecular identifiers. The raw public data were reprocessed by TCRdb itself: fastp quality trimming at Q25, MiXCR clonotype calling, in-frame beta chains only. Each entry is one CDR3 protein sequence, shown with its most common DNA and genes. The sample table holds hundreds of thousands of distinct CDR3 sequences, of which under 20% were seen once. The ten most abundant clones make up approximately 5% of the sample.

The sample in question was PBMCs, mostly from graft donor cells, obtained 360 days after TCRalphabeta/CD19-depleted stem cell transplant. The sequence was collected from a male patient between 10 and 17 years old who had a stem cell transplant for acute lymphoblastic leukemia, so the T cells may come from the graft donor. Here the chain combines TRBV4-1 and TRBJ2-1; TRBD2 fits 13 bases in the junction. The encoded CDR3 is CASRRTGTSGIREQFF. In nucleotide form, the sequence is TGCGCCAGCAGGCGCACCGGGACTAGCGGGATCAGGGAGCAGTTCTTC.